This T cell receptor (beta chain) comes out of a study of shared clonotypes between healthy human individuals (TCRdb year 2020). As for the study more broadly: A couple of women and three men aged 18 to 49 years were included in the cohort. To estimate repertoire size and how much clonotype sharing occurs between individuals, the study deeply sequenced the blood TCR repertoires of several healthy adults. Each donor's leukapheresis produced roughly between roughly 0.85 and 9.5 billion PBMCs. Different laboratories and diverse techniques were used to prepare libraries and sequence TCR repertoires, to increase sequencing depth and limit assay-specific biases. For each donor, CD4 naive and CD4 memory were each given three plates, CD8 naive was given two plates, and CD8 memory was given one plate. General findings and caveats noted by the study authors: Pairwise subsampling led to the expectation that sequencing depth would affect the degree of clonotype sharing among donors. Across four donors, approximately 5% of naive CD4, roughly 3.5% of naive CD8, about 2.3% of memory CD4, and 0.3% to 0.45% of memory CD8 clonotypes were shared. Larger estimated clonotype richness was generally found for naive subsets than for memory subsets. Compared with non-shared clonotypes, clonotypes shared by all four sorted-subset donors had higher generation probabilities. The small number of donors limited the genetic and exposure-history diversity represented. Even with the large sequencing depth, rarefaction of the sorted-subset datasets indicated that sequencing was incomplete. Only blood was sampled, and tissue TCR repertoires likely differ from those in blood.

Using the deep immunoSEQ assay, TCR CDR3 regions were amplified from genomic DNA by multiplex PCR. Extracted genomic DNA from each cell subset was spread evenly across all wells of several immunoSEQ 96-well plates, with each plate serving as a replicate. For sorted subsets, each replicate PCR was loaded with roughly 0.2 ug genomic DNA, equivalent to 30,000 or so T cell genomes. Purified libraries were quantified with a Qubit 3.0 fluorometer, sized on a Bioanalyzer 2100, and re-quantified with the KAPA Library Quantification kit. Each immunoSEQ 96-well plate was sequenced on its own single-read 150-cycle Illumina NextSeq 550 flow cell. In the original analysis: Because the immunoSEQ output included only junctional sequences and no quality scores, the filtering could not be the same as the filtering used for full-length reads. To assign V/J genes and CDR3, sequences were annotated against IMGT germline references using PyIR, a Python wrapper for IgBLAST v1.9. Any read was removed if the V/J assignment was weak (E-value above 1e-6), the CDR3 was missing, or the read contained stop codons, out-of-frame junctions, or ambiguous translated residues. V3J clonotypes were defined as sequences sharing the same inferred V gene, J gene, and CDR3 amino acid sequence. The percentage overlap between two repertoires was calculated by dividing the number of shared unique clonotypes by the size of the smaller repertoire. Three approaches were used to assess repertoire richness: RTK rarefaction, the Chao1 estimator, and Recon v2.1 estimates of unobserved clonotypes. Generation probabilities for all TCRbeta clonotypes obtained by the gDNA method from a handful of donors were computed using OLGA. TCRdb holds this immuneACCESS table with in-frame rearrangements only. Some clones are missing; in checked studies, unresolved V genes explain under half, and the rest has no known cause. From that table come the V and J calls and clone size; the DNA was used to work out D and trimming. Recorded for this sample are 2 million to 2.5 million clones; around 93% of them occurred a single time. Approximately 0.4% of the sample is held by the ten biggest clonotypes.

About this clone: Which antigen it targets is not known. Nothing much larger sits one base from this clone, and base qualities are not available.

The donors were healthy, HIV-negative adults who had no recently reported acute infections or vaccinations. Every donor was a Caucasian adult living in Nashville, Tennessee, USA. CD4+ T cells were enriched through magnetic negative selection, after which naive cells were positively selected on CD45RA and the remaining negative fraction served as the memory subset. Blood was collected by leukapheresis, and PBMCs were isolated by Ficoll-Histopaque density gradient centrifugation and then cryopreserved in liquid nitrogen vapor phase. Purity and quantity of every magnetically sorted T cell population were checked by analytical flow cytometry. From each sorted fraction, genomic DNA was isolated and quantified by UV absorbance on a Nanodrop 2000c. Trimming costs V 2 bases and J 9 bases, and their ends lie 17 bases apart. From cysteine to phenylalanine, the CDR3 is 15 amino acids long. The CDR3 DNA has 45 bases and is translated from base 1. CDR1 and CDR2, per the germline V gene (reference sequence), are SEHNR and FQNEAQ.

The sequence joins TRBV7-9 to TRBJ2-1; TRBD1 is perhaps the D gene, given 6 matching bases. This sequence originates from a man in his late teens or twenties in good health. Some clones in this sample may be carry-over from other donors' samples. The sequencing sample was made of naive CD4+ T cells from PBMCs. Reading the label with the study, this specimen's cell subset or site is: CD45RA+ positively selected. The CDR3 region reads CASSLSAGVGVEQFF. At the DNA level, the sequence is TGTGCCAGCAGCTTATCCGCAGGGGTGGGCGTTGAGCAGTTCTTC.